This TCR beta chain was obtained from a study of T cell responses to AZD1222 COVID-19 vaccine (dated by TCRdb to 2020 to 2023). Describing the broader study: A total of approximately 240 trial participants underwent TCR sequencing, of whom roughly 210 had received two doses of AZD1222 and about 25 had received two doses of the MenACWY control vaccine. Trial participants were enrolled by age into subgroups of 18-55, 56-69 and 70-plus years, and about 150, 27 and 61 TCR-sequenced participants, respectively, were included in these subgroups.

The CDR3 regions of human TCRbeta chains were analyzed by immunosequencing. For the original study's pipeline: Repertoire TCRs were checked for matches against a reference library of SARS-CoV-2-specific TCRs that had been generated using the MIRA antigen-specificity platform. Breadth meant the fraction of unique TCRs that were SARS-CoV-2-associated, whereas depth meant the fraction of total T cells that were SARS-CoV-2-associated. Using the MIRA data, each spike-specific TCR was mapped to the spike region that the TCR reacts to and placed in a CD4 or CD8 class. Log10-transformed breadth and depth values were compared by one-way ANOVA with Sidak's multiple comparisons tests. Entries here come from immuneACCESS through TCRdb and include only in-frame sequences with V and J called. Some clones fail to appear in such tables; in the studies checked, an unresolved V gene covers under half of the shortfall, and the cause of the remainder is unknown. V and J calls and clone size follow that table, whereas D and trimming were derived from the DNA. This sample is represented by some 120,000 clones; nearly 90% of them were singletons. 8% to 10% of the sample is held by the ten biggest clonotypes.

General conclusions and limits of the study: Vaccine-associated CD4 TCRs spanned the whole spike protein, with dominant responses in regions 160-218 and 743-854. Participants were mostly white British and included more females than males, and it was suggested by the authors that clonal diversity may have been underestimated. The 56-69-year group was small, and its depth increase did not reach significance, likely because of low power. After two AZD1222 doses, both the breadth and the depth of spike-specific TCRs were significantly higher than at day 0 and than in MenACWY recipients. Reportedly, close to half of the unique spike-specific TCRs recognized epitopes lying outside the regions that are mutated in the B.1.351 and B.1.1.7 variants. No day 14 peak-response samples were available, so repertoires were characterized only after the peak T cell response. Only 5 to 7 AZD1222 recipients were SARS-CoV-2 seropositive at baseline, limiting conclusions about previously exposed vaccinees.

This specimen's time point label, interpreted: about 28 days (+/-7) after the second vaccine dose. AZD1222 recipients given second doses at about 4 weeks or at about 12 weeks were pooled, since spike-specific TCR depth and breadth were not found to differ between the two schedules. Vaccinee samples were obtained from the UK trials COV001 and COV002, which included a single-blind randomized controlled phase 2/3 trial of AZD1222 (ChAdOx1 nCoV-19) in healthy adults. Trial participant PBMC samples were collected at day 0 and day 28 after the second dose for TCRbeta chain sequencing. Regarding this clone: Its antigen remains undetermined. This may stem from a read error, because a much larger clone lies one nucleotide away. The identical CDR3 is also encoded by other nucleotide sequences in the sample.

V ends up 3 bases short and J 3 bases short, with an unmatched junction base count of 9. From the cysteine through the phenylalanine, the CDR3 covers 17 amino acids. Just CDR3 DNA is preserved here, 51 bases in frame from base 1. As encoded in the germline V gene (reference sequence), CDR1 is LNHDA while CDR2 is SQIVND. The sequence was collected from an adult who received the AZD1222 COVID-19 vaccine. The receptor chain draws on TRBV19 and TRBJ2-2; 8 bases in the middle match TRBD1. The sequenced sample was peripheral blood, obtained 28 days after the second AZD1222 dose. The CDR3 here reads CASSIDAQGAYTGELFF. The nucleotide sequence reads as follows: TGTGCCAGTAGTATCGACGCCCAGGGGGCCTACACCGGGGAGCTGTTTTTT.